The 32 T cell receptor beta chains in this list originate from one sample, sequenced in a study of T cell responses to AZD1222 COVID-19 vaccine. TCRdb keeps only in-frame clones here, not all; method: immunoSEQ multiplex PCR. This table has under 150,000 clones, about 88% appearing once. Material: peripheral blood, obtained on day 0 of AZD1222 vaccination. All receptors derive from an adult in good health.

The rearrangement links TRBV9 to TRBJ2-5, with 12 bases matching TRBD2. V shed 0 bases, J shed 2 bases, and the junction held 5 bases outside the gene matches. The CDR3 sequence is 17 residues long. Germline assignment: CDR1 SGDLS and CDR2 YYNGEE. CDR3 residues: CASSVGGLAGFQETQYF. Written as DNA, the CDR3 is TGTGCCAGCAGCGTAGGGGGACTAGCGGGTTTTCAAGAGACCCAGTACTTC.

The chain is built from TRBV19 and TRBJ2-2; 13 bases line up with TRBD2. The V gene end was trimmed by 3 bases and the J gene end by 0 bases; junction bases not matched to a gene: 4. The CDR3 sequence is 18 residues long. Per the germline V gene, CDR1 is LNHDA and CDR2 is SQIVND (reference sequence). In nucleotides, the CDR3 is TGTGCCAGTAGTATGGGGGGACTAGCGGGGCCGAACACCGGGGAGCTGTTTTTT. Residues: CASSMGGLAGPNTGELFF.

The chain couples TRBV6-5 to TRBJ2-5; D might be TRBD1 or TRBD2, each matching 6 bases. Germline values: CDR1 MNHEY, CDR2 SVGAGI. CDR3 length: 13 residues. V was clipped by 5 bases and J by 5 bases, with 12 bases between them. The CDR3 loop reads CASSRGERETQYF. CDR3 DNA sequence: TGTGCCAGCAGTAGGGGGGAGCGGGAGACCCAGTACTTC.

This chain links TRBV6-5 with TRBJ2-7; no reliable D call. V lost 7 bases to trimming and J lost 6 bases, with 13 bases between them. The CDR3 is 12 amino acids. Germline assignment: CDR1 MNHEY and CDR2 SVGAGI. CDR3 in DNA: TGTGCCAGCACGGAAAGGGTCGGCGAGCAGTACTTC. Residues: CASTERVGEQYF.

CDR3 loop: CASSLEGQKYNEQFF. DNA for the CDR3: TGTGCCAGCAGCTTAGAGGGACAGAAATACAATGAGCAGTTCTTC. The V gene is TRBV7-8, the J gene TRBJ2-1, with TRBD1 matching over 7 bases. Losses at the gene ends were 1 base for V and 4 bases for J; bases not matched to a gene: 4. This CDR3 region has 15 residues. CDR1 is SGHVS, CDR2 FQNEAQ, per germline.

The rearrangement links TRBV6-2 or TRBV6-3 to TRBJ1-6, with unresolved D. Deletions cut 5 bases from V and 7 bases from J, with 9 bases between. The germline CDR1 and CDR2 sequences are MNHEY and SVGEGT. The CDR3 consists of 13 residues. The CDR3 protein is CASSRLRNSPLHF. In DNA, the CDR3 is TGTGCCAGCAGTCGACTGAGAAATTCACCCCTCCACTTT.

The CDR3 reads CSVRTGPYGYTF. The CDR3 nucleotides are TGCAGCGTGAGAACAGGCCCCTATGGCTACACCTTC. This chain joins TRBV29-1 and TRBJ1-2; D is perhaps TRBD1 (5 bases). V lost 6 bases, J lost 4 bases, and 12 bases lay in between. This CDR3 is built from 12 residues. The germline CDR1 and CDR2 sequences are SQVTM and ANQGSEA.

The CDR3 reads CASSYSMQGGNYEQYF. The CDR3 DNA reads as TGTGCCAGCAGTTACTCGATGCAGGGGGGGAACTACGAGCAGTACTTC. This chain uses TRBV6-6 with TRBJ2-7; tentatively, D is TRBD1 or TRBD2 (7 bases each). V lost 0 bases to trimming and J lost 3 bases, with 15 bases between them. This CDR3 spans 16 amino acids. In germline, CDR1 is MNHNY, CDR2 SVGAGI (reference sequence).

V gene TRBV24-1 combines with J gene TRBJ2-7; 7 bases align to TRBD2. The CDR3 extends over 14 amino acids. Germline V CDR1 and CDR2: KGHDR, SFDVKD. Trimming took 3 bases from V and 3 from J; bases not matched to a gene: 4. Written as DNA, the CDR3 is TGTGCCACCAGTGATCTAGAGCGGGACTACGAGCAGTACTTC. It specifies CATSDLERDYEQYF.

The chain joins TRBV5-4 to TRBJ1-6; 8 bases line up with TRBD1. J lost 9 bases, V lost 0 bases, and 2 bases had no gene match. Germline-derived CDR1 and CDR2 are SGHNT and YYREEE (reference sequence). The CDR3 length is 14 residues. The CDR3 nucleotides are TGTGCCAGCAGCTTGGACAGGGGGGGTTCACCCCTCCACTTT. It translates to CASSLDRGGSPLHF. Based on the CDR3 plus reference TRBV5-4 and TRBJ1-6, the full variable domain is ETGVTQSPTHLIKTRGQQVTLRCSSQSGHNTVSWYQQALGQGPQFIFQYYREEENGRGNFPPRFSGLQFPNYSSELNVNALELDDSALYLCASSLDRGGSPLHFGNGTRLTVT.

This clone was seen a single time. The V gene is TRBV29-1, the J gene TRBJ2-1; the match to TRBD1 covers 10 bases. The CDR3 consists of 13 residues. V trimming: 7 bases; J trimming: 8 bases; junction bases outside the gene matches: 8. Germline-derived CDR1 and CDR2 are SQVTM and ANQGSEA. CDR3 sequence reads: CSAVGQGPDEQFF. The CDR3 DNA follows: TGCAGCGCGGTGGGACAGGGGCCTGATGAGCAGTTCTTC.

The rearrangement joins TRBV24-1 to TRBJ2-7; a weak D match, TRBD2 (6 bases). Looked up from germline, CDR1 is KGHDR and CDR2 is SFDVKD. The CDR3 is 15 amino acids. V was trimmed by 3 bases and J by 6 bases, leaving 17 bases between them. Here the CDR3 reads CATSDTKTSLGEQYF. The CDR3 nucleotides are TGTGCCACCAGTGATACAAAGACTAGTTTAGGCGAGCAGTACTTC.

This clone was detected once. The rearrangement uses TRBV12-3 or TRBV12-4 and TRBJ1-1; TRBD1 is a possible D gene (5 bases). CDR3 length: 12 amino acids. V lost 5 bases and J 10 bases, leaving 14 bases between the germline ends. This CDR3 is CASSPKGVGAFF. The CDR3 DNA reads TGTGCCAGCAGTCCCAAAGGGGTTGGAGCTTTCTTT.

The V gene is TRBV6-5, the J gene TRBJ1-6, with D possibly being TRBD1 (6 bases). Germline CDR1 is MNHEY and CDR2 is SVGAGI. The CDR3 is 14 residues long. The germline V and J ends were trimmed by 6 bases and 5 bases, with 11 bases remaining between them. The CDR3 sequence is CASRQGVDNSPLHF. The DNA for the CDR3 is TGTGCCAGCAGACAGGGCGTTGATAATTCACCCCTCCACTTT.

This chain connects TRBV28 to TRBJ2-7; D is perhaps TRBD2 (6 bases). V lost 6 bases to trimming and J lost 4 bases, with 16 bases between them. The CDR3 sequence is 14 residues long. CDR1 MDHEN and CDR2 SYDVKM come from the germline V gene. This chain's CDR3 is CASSPGEKPYEQYF. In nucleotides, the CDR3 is TGTGCCAGCAGCCCGGGGGAAAAGCCTTACGAGCAGTACTTC. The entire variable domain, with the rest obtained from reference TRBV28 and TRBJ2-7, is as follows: DVKVTQSSRYLVKRTGEKVFLECVQDMDHENMFWYRQDPGLGLRLIYFSYDVKMKEKGDIPEGYSVSREKKERFSLILESASTNQTSMYLCASSPGEKPYEQYFGPGTRLTVT.

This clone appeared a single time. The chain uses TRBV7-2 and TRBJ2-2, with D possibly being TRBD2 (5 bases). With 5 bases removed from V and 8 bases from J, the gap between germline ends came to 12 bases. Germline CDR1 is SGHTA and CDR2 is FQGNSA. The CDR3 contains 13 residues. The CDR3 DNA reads TGTGCCAGCAGCCGGGATCGGTTGGGGGAGCTGTTTTTT. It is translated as CASSRDRLGELFF.

CDR3 sequence: CASSQGATTNEKLFF. CDR3 bases: TGTGCCAGCAGCCAAGGAGCTACAACTAATGAAAAACTGTTTTTT. The chain links TRBV3-1 (or the pseudogene TRBV3-2) to TRBJ1-4; no definite D call. CDR1 and CDR2 (germline): LGHDT, YNNKEL (reference sequence). The CDR3 is 15 amino acids. The V end lost 1 base, the J end lost 0 bases, and 6 bases lay between the germline ends.

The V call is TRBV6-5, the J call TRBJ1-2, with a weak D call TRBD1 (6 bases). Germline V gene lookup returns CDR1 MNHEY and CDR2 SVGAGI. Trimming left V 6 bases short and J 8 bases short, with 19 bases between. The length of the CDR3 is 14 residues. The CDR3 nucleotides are TGTGCCAGCAGCGAGTACGGGGGCGGAGGGGGCTACACCTTC. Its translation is CASSEYGGGGGYTF.

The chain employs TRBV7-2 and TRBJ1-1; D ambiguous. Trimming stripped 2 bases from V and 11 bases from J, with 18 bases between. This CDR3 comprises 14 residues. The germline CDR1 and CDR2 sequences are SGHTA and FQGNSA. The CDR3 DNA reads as TGTGCCAGCAGCTTAATGACACCCCCGCGGAGGGCTTTCTTT. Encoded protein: CASSLMTPPRRAFF.

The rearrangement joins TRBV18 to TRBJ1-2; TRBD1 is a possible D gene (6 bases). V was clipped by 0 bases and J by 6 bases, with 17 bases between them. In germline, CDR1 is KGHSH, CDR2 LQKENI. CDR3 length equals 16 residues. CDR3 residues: CASSPPGQPNEDGYTF. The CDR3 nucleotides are TGTGCCAGCTCACCACCGGGACAACCAAACGAGGATGGCTACACCTTC.

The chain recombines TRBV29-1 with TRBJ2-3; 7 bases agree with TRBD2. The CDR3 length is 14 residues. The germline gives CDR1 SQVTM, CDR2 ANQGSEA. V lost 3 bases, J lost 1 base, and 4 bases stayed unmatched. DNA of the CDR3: TGCAGCGTTGAGGCGGGAGAGGGCACAGATACGCAGTATTTT. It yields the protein CSVEAGEGTDTQYF.

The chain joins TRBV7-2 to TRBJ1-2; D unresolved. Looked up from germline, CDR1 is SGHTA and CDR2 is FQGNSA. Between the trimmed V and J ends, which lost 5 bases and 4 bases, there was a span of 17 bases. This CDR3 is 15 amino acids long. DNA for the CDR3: TGTGCCAGCAGCGTCAGTACCGTTGCTGGCTATGGCTACACCTTC. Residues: CASSVSTVAGYGYTF.

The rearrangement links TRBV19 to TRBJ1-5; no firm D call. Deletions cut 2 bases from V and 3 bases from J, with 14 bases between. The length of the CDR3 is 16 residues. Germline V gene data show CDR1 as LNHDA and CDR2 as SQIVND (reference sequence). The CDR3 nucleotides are TGTGCCAGTAGTATACAACCCAGACTTCACAATCAGCCCCAGCATTTT. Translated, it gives CASSIQPRLHNQPQHF.

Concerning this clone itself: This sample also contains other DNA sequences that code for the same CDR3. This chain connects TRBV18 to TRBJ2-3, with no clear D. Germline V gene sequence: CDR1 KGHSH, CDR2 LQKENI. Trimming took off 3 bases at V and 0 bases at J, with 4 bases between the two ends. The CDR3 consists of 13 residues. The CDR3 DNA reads TGTGCCAGCTCACCCCCCAGCACAGATACGCAGTATTTT. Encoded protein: CASSPPSTDTQYF.

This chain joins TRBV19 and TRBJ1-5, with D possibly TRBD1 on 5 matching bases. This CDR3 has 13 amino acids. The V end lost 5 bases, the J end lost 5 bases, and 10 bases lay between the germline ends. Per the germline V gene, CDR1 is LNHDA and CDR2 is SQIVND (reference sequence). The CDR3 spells CASSSRDDQPQHF. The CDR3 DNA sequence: TGTGCCAGTAGTTCCAGGGACGATCAGCCCCAGCATTTT.

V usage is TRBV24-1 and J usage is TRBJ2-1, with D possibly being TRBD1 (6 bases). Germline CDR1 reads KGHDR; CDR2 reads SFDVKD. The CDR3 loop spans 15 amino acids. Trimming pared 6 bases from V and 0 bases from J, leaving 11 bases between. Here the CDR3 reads CATSSGTPSYNEQFF. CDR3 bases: TGTGCCACCAGTTCCGGGACACCCTCCTACAATGAGCAGTTCTTC.

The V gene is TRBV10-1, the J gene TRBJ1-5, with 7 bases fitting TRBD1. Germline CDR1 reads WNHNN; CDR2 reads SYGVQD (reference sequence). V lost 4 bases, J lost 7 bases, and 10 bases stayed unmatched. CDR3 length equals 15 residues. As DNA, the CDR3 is TGCGCCAGCAGTGTCAACCAGGGGGGAAGACAGCCCCAGCATTTT. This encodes CASSVNQGGRQPQHF.

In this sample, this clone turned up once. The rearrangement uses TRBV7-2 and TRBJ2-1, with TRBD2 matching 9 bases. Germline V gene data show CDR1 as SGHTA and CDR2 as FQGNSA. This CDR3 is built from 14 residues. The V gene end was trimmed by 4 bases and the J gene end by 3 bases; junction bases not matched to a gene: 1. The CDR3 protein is CASSSSGVYNEQFF. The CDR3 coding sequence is TGTGCCAGCAGCTCTAGCGGGGTCTACAATGAGCAGTTCTTC.

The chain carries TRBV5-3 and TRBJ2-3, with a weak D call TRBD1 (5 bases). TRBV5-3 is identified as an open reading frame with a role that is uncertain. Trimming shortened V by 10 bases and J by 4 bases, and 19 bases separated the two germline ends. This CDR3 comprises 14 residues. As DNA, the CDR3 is TGTGCCGATGGGCGGCTTGGGGCTCCAGATACGCAGTATTTT. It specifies CADGRLGAPDTQYF.

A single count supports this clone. The CDR3 reads CASSMDRVYEQYF. The CDR3 DNA reads as TGTGCCAGCAGCATGGACAGGGTCTACGAGCAGTACTTC. The J gene is TRBJ2-7, the V gene TRBV5-6, with TRBD1 identical over 8 bases. Germline V gene sequence: CDR1 SGHDT, CDR2 YYEEEE. The V gene end was trimmed by 4 bases and the J gene end by 3 bases; junction bases not matched to a gene: 3. This CDR3 contains 13 residues.

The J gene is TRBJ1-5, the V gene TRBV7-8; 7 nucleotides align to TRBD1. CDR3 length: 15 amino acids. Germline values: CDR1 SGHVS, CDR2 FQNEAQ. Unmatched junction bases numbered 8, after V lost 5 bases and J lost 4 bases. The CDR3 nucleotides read TGTGCCAGCAGCCCAGCAAGGACAGGAAATCAGCCCCAGCATTTT. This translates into CASSPARTGNQPQHF.

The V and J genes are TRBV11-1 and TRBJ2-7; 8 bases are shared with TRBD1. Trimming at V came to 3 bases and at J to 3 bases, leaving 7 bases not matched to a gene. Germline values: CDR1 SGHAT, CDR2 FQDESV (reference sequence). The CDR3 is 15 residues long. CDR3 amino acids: CASSFGGTGSYEQYF. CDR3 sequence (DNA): TGTGCCAGCAGCTTTGGGGGGACAGGAAGCTACGAGCAGTACTTC.